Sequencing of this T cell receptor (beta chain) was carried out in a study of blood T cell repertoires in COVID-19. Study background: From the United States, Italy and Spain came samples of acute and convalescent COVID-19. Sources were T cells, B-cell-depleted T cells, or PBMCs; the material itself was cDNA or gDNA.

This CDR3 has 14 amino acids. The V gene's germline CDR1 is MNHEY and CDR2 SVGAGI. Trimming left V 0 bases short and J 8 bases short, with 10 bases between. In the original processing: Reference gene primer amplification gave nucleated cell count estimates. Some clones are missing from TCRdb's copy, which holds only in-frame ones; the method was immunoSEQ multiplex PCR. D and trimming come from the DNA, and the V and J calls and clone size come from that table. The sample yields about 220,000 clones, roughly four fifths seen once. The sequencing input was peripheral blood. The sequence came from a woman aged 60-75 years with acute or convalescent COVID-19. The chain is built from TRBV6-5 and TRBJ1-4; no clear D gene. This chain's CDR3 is CASSYSLGGEKLFF. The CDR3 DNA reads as TGTGCCAGCAGTTACTCTTTGGGAGGGGAAAAACTGTTTTTT.